This TCR beta chain was profiled in a study of blood T cell repertoires in COVID-19. Study summary: Italy, Spain and the United States were the sources of the convalescent and acute COVID-19 samples. Sources were T cells, B-cell-depleted T cells, or PBMCs; the material itself was cDNA or gDNA.

Authors' analysis steps: By means of reference gene primer amplification, nucleated cell counts were estimated. Data came from immunoSEQ multiplex PCR; TCRdb stores just in-frame clones and leaves some out. V, J and clone size are those of that table, while D and trimming were read from the DNA. The table has about 80,000 clones, roughly 80% seen once. Per germline, CDR1 SGHRS and CDR2 YFSETQ. J was trimmed by 0 bases and V by 4 bases; bases with no gene match: 6. This CDR3 comprises 16 residues. J is TRBJ2-5 and V is TRBV5-1; 10 positions agree with TRBD2. This receptor was obtained from an older woman with acute or convalescent COVID-19. Input material: peripheral blood. The DNA for the CDR3 is TGCGCCAGCAGCATTGGACTAGCGGTTTACCAAGAGACCCAGTACTTC. This encodes CASSIGLAVYQETQYF. Variable domain in full (rest from reference TRBV5-1 and TRBJ2-5): KAGVTQTPRYLIKTRGQQVTLSCSPISGHRSVSWYQQTPGQGLQFLFEYFSETQRNKGNFPGRFSGRQFSNSRSEMNVSTLELGDSALYLCASSIGLAVYQETQYFGPGTRLLVL.